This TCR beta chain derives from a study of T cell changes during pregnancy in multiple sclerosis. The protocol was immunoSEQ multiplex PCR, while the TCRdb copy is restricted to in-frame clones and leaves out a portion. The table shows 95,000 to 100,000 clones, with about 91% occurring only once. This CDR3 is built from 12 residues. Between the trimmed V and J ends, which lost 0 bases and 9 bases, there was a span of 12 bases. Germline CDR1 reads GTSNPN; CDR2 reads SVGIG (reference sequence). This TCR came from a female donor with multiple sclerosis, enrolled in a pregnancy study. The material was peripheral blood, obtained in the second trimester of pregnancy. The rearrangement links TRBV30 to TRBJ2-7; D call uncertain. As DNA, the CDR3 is TGTGCCTGGAGTGTTTCCCTGAGCACGCAGTACTTC. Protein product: CAWSVSLSTQYF.